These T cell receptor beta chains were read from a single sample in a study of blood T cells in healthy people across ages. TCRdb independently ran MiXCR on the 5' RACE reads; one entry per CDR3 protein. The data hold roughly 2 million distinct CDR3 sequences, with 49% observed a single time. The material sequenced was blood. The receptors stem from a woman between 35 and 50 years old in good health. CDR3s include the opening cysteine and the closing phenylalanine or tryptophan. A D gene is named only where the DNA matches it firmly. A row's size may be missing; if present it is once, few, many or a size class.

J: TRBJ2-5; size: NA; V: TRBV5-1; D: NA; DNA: TGCGCCAGCAGCCTCCCAATCGGACACCTACAAGAGACCCAGTACTTC; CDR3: CASSLPIGHLQETQYF
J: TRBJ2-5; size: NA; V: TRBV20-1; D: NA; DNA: TGCAGTGTCCAGGCACTCCAAGAGACCCAGTACTTC; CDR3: CSVQALQETQYF
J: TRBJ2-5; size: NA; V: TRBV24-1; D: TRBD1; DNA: TGTGCCACCAGTATTATGGGACAGGGGACGGAGACCCAGTACTTC; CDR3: CATSIMGQGTETQYF
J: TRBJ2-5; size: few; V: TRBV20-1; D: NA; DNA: TGCAGTGCTAGAGATCCGCTAGCCCAAGAGACCCAGTACTTC; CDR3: CSARDPLAQETQYF
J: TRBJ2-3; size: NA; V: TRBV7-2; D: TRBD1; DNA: TGTGCCAGCAGCTTAACAGGGGTCTACACAGATACGCAGTATTTT; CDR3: CASSLTGVYTDTQYF
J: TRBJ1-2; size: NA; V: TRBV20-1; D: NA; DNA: TGCAGTGCTACAGGGAGGGGATATGGCTACACCTTC; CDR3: CSATGRGYGYTF
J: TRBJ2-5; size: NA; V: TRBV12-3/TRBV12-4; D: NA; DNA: TGTGCCAGCCTGGGGTTAGGGGGGCCACAAGAGACCCAGTACTTC; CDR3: CASLGLGGPQETQYF
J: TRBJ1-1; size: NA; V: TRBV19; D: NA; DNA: TGTGCCAGTAGTATAGATCACCAGGCAGCTTTCTTT; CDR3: CASSIDHQAAFF
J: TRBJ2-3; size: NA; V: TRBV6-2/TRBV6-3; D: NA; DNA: TGTGCCAGCAGTTACTCAGGACTATCACCTGATTCAGATACGCAGTATTTT; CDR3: CASSYSGLSPDSDTQYF
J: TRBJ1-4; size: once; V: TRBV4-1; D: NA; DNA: TGCGCCAGCAGCCAACCTTCAAGACGGACTAATGAAAAACTGTTTTTT; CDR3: CASSQPSRRTNEKLFF
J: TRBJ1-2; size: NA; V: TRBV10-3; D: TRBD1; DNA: TGTGCCATCAGTGTCAGACAGGGGGTCGACTATGGCTACACCTTC; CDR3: CAISVRQGVDYGYTF
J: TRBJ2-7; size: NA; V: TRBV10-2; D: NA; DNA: TGCGCCAGCAGTGGTCTTCGGTCGATGTACGAGCAGTACTTC; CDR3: CASSGLRSMYEQYF
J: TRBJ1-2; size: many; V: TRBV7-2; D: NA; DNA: TGTGCCAGCAGCTTAGACTATGGCTACACCTTC; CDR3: CASSLDYGYTF
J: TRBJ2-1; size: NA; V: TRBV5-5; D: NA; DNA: TGTGCCAGCAGCTGGAGTGCGGTAAGCTCCTACAATGAGCAGTTCTTC; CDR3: CASSWSAVSSYNEQFF
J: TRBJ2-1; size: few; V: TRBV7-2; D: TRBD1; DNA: TGTGCCAGCAGCCCCGGGACAGGGAATAGGAATGAGCAGTTCTTC; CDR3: CASSPGTGNRNEQFF
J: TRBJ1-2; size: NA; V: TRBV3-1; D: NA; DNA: TGTGCCTGCAGCCAAGTCGGGTCAGTGGGCGGCTACACCTTC; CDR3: CACSQVGSVGGYTF
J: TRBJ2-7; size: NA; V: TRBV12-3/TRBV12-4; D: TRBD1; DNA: TGTGCCAGCAGTCAGGGGGCGGTGTTGTCCTACGAGCAGTACTTC; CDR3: CASSQGAVLSYEQYF
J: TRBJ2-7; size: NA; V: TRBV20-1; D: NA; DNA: TGCAGTGCTAGGCCAGGGAACTACGAGCAGTACTTC; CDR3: CSARPGNYEQYF
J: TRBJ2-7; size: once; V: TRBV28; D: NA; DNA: TGTGCCAGCAGTCTTAGTCCCCCTAGCGAGCAGTACTTC; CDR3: CASSLSPPSEQYF
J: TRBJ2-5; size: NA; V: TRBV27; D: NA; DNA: TGTGCCAGCAGTTTATCGGGCTATTCAGAGACCCAGTACTTC; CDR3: CASSLSGYSETQYF
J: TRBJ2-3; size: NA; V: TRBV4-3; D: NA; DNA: TGCGCTAGCAGCCAAGAGTGGGGCAGGGGCCGGGGGACAGATACGCAGTATTTT; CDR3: CASSQEWGRGRGTDTQYF
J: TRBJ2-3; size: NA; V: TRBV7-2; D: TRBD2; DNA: TGTGCCAGCAGTTCCCTGACTAGCGGGACTCGCACAGATACGCAGTATTTT; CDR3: CASSSLTSGTRTDTQYF
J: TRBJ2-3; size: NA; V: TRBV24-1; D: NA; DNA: TGTGCCACCAGTGCCGCAGGAGATACGCAGTATTTT; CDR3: CATSAAGDTQYF
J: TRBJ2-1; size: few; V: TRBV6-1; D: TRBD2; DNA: TGTGCCAGCAACCGAGCGGGGAGCTCCTACAATGAGCAGTTCTTC; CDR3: CASNRAGSSYNEQFF
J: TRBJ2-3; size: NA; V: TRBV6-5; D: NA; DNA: TGTGCCAGCAGTTACGGCCCGTACTCCACAGATACGCAGTATTTT; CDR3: CASSYGPYSTDTQYF
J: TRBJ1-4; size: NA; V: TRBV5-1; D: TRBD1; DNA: TGCGCCAGCAGCCCCGACAGGGCGGAGGAAAAACTGTTTTTT; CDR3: CASSPDRAEEKLFF
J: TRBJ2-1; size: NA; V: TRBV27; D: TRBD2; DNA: TGTGCCAGCAGTTTACGGGGGGAACCCGTCAATGAGCAGTTCTTC; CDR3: CASSLRGEPVNEQFF
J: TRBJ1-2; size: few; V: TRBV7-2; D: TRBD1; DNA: TGTGCCAGCAGCAACCGGGACAAGGGGGCCTATGGCTACACCTTC; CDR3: CASSNRDKGAYGYTF
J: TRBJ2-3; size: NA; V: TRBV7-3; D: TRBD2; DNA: TGTGCCAGCAGCTTGGGGACTAGCGAGGCAGATACGCAGTATTTT; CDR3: CASSLGTSEADTQYF
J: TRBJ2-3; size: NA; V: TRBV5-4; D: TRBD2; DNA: TGTGCCAACAGCTTGGACGGGACTAGCGGGGTGAGCACAGATACGCAGTATTTT; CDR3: CANSLDGTSGVSTDTQYF
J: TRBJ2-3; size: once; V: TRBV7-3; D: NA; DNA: TGTGCCGGCAGCTATCGGGGGGCGAGCACAGATACGCAGTATTTT; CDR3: CAGSYRGASTDTQYF
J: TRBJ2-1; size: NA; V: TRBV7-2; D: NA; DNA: TGTGCCAGCAGCTTAGACGTGGAGGGTGGTGAGCAGTTCTTC; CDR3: CASSLDVEGGEQFF